This TCR beta chain appears in the sequencing data of a study of graft-versus-host responses after intestinal transplantation. Study-level background: Grafts were multivisceral, liver-intestinal, or isolated intestinal. Anti-thymocyte globulin was used for induction in all recipients, who then took tacrolimus and steroids for approximately 3 years.

Here immunoSEQ multiplex PCR was the method, and the copy in TCRdb shows in-frame clones only, minus some. The sample comprises under 85,000 clones, approximately 94% of which are singletons, and roughly 0.53% rests with the top ten. As concerns this clone: Its antigen is not known.

The input for sequencing was unstimulated CD8+ T cells sorted from spleen or lymph node cells, taken before intestinal transplant. The TCR originated in a human donor who received an intestinal transplant.

The CDR3, as DNA: TGTGCCAGCTCACCACCTGGGAGCTACGAGCAGTACTTC. Translated: CASSPPGSYEQYF. The V gene is TRBV18, the J gene TRBJ2-7, with TRBD2 as a possible D gene (5 bases). Germline V CDR1 and CDR2: KGHSH, LQKENI. CDR3 size: 13 residues. The V end was cut by 0 bases, the J end by 3 bases, with 6 bases between. Using reference TRBV18 and TRBJ2-7 for the parts outside the CDR3, the full variable domain is NAGVMQNPRHLVRRRGQEARLRCSPMKGHSHVYWYRQLPEEGLKFMVYLQKENIIDESGMPKERFSAEFPKEGPSILRIQQVVRGDSAAYFCASSPPGSYEQYFGPGTRLTVT.